This entry is about one T cell receptor beta chain. All enrollees were roughly 18 to 90 years old and from some 24 US areas. These data belong to a study of blood T cell repertoires in COVID-19. Study-level information: Some COVID-19 samples were acute and others convalescent; all came from the United States, Italy and Spain.

The CDR3 extends over 15 amino acids. Deletions cut 2 bases from V and 1 base from J, with 11 bases between. Germline CDR1 is SNHLY and CDR2 is FYNNEI. In the authors' workflow: It was from reference gene primer amplification that nucleated cell counts were estimated. Assay: immunoSEQ multiplex PCR; the TCRdb copy retains only in-frame clones and omits some. The D gene and trimming were derived from the DNA, and the V and J assignments and clone size from that table. Of approximately 180,000 clones in the sample, roughly nine tenths were seen once. The sequencing sample was made of PBMCs or T cells enriched from blood (not recorded which). This sequence was found in a woman in her 40s with acute COVID-19. This chain uses TRBV2 with TRBJ1-1; D gene unclear. CDR3 protein: CASSEYAGRNTEAFF. The CDR3 DNA reads as TGTGCCAGCAGTGAATATGCCGGGAGGAACACTGAAGCTTTCTTT.